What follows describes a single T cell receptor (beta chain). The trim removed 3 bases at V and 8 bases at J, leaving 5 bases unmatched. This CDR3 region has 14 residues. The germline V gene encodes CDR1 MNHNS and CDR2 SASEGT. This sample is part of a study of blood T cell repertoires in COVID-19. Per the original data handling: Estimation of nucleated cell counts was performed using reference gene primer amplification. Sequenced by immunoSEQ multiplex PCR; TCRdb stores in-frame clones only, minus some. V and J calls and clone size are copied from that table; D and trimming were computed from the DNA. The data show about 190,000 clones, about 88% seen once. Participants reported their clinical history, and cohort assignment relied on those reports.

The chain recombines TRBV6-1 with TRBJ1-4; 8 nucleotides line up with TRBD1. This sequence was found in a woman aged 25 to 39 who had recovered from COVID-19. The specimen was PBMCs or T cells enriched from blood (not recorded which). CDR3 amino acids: CASSDRTGMEKLFF. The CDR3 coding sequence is TGTGCCAGCAGTGATAGGACAGGGATGGAAAAACTGTTTTTT.